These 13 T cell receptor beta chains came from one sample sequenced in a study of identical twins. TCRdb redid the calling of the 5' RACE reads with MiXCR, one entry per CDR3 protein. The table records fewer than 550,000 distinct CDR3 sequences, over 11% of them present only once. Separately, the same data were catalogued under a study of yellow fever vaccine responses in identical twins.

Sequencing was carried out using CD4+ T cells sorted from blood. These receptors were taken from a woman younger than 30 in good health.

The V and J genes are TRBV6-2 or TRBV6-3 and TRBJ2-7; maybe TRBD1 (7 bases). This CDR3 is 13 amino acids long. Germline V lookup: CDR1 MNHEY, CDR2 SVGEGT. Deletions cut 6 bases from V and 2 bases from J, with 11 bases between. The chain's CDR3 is CASSAGQPYEQYF. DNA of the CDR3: TGTGCCAGCAGCGCGGGACAGCCCTACGAGCAGTACTTC.

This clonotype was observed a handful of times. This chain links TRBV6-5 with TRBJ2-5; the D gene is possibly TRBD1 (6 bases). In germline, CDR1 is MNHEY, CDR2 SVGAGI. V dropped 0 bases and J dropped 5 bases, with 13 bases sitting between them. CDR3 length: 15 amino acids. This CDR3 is CASSYSGQWGETQYF. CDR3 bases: TGTGCCAGCAGTTACTCGGGACAATGGGGGGAGACCCAGTACTTC.

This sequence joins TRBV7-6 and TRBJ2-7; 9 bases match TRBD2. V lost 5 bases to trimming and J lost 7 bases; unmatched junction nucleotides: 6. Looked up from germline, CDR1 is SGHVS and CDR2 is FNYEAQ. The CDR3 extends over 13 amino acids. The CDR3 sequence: CASSPGLAVEQYF. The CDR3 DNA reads TGTGCCAGCAGCCCGGGACTAGCCGTAGAGCAGTACTTC.

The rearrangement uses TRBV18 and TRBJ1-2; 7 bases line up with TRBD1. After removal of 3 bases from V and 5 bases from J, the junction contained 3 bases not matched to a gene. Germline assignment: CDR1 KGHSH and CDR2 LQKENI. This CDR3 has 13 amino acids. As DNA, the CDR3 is TGTGCCAGCTCACCGGGACAGCCGTATGGCTACACCTTC. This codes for CASSPGQPYGYTF.

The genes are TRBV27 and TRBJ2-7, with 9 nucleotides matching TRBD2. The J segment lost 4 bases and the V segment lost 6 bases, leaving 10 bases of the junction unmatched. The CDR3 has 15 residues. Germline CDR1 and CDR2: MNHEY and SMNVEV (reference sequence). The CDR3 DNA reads TGTGCCAGCAGCTTAAGCGGGAGGTCCCTTTACGAGCAGTACTTC. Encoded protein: CASSLSGRSLYEQYF.

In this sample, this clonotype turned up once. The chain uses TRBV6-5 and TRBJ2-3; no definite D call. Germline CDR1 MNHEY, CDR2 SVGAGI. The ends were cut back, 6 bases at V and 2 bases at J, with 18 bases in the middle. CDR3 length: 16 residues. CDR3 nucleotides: TGTGCCAGCAGAAAAGATTCGGGCAGTTTCACAGATACGCAGTATTTT. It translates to CASRKDSGSFTDTQYF.

The CDR3 is CASSHRGGYTEAFF. The CDR3 DNA sequence: TGTGCCAGCAGCCACCGAGGGGGATACACTGAAGCTTTCTTT. The chain is built from TRBV3-1 and TRBJ1-1; TRBD1 is a possible D gene (6 bases). Germline V gene lookup returns CDR1 LGHDT and CDR2 YNNKEL (reference sequence). V lost 3 bases and J 3 bases, leaving 11 bases between the germline ends. This CDR3 comprises 14 residues.

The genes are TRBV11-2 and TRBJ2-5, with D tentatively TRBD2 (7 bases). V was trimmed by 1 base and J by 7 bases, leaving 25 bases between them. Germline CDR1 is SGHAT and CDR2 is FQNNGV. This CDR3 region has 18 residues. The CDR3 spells CASSLGRPDARGGGTQYF. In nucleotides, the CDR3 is TGTGCCAGCAGCTTAGGAAGACCCGATGCCAGGGGAGGGGGGACCCAGTACTTC.

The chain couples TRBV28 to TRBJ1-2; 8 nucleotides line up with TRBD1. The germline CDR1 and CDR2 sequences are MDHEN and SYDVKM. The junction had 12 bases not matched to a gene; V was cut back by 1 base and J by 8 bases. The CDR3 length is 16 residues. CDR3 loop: CASSLYNRGQDGGYTF. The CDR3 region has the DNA TGTGCCAGCAGTTTATATAATAGGGGACAGGACGGAGGCTACACCTTC.

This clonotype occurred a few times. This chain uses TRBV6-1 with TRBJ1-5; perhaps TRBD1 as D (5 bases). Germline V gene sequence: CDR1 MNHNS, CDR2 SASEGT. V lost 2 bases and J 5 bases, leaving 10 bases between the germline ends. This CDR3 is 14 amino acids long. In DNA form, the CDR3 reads TGTGCCAGCAGTGAAATAGGGGTCGATCAGCCCCAGCATTTT. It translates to CASSEIGVDQPQHF.

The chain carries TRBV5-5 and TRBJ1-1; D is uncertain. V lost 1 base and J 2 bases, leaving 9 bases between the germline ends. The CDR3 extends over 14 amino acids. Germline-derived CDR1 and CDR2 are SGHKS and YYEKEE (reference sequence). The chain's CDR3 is CASSLSWSNTEAFF. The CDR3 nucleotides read TGTGCCAGCAGCTTGAGTTGGAGTAACACTGAAGCTTTCTTT.

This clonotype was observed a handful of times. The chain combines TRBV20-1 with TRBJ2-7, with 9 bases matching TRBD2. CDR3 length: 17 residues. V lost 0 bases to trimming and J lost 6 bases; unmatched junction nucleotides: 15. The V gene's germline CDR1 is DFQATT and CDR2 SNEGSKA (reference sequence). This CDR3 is CSARDYSGGPSWGEQYF. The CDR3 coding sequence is TGCAGTGCTAGAGATTACAGCGGGGGGCCTTCCTGGGGCGAGCAGTACTTC.

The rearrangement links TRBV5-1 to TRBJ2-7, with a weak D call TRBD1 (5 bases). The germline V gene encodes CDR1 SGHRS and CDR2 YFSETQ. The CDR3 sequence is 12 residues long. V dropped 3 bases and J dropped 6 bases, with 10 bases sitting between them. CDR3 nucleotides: TGCGCCAGCAGCTGGGGTAGGGGCGAGCAGTACTTC. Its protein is CASSWGRGEQYF.